This T cell receptor beta chain originates from a study of PD-L1 blockade in urothelial cancer. Study summary: The study started patients on atezolizumab around 2014, giving 1,200 mg intravenously every 3 weeks.

Data came from immunoSEQ multiplex PCR; TCRdb stores just in-frame clones and leaves some out. The top ten clones hold 1.6% of a sample with tens of thousands of clones, about 90% of them seen once. The germline V and J ends were trimmed by 2 bases and 7 bases, with 14 bases remaining between them. Germline values: CDR1 KGHSH, CDR2 LQKENI. CDR3 length: 14 amino acids. Time point specified: pretreatment peripheral blood. Sample: PBMCs, taken around atezolizumab (anti-PD-L1) treatment. The V call is TRBV18, the J call TRBJ1-1; tentatively, D is TRBD1 (6 bases). This receptor was obtained from a man aged 60 to 75 with urothelial cancer. In DNA, the CDR3 is TGTGCCAGCTCACCATTCCCAGGGGATGGTGAAGCTTTCTTT. Its translation is CASSPFPGDGEAFF.